This is a list of T cell receptor beta chains from one sample in a study of cytomegalovirus exposure and HLA in healthy donors. The protocol was immunoSEQ multiplex PCR, while the TCRdb copy is restricted to in-frame clones and leaves out a portion. The table shows roughly 45,000 clones, with over 85% occurring only once. The sequenced sample was PBMCs. Receptors were obtained from a woman aged 18-35 years in good health and CMV-seropositive. Both conserved end residues are part of each CDR3. Fields, in order: D gene, V gene, clone size, J gene, CDR3 DNA, CDR3 protein. D genes are given only for firm matches. Expanded clones get a size class; other rows say once, few or many, or leave the size out.

-,TRBV27,-,TRBJ1-2,TGTGCCAGCAGTCCACGAGGCGTGGCGGGCTATGGCTACACCTTC,CASSPRGVAGYGYTF
-,TRBV29-1,-,TRBJ2-1,TGCAGCGTCGAGACCGAGGGCAATGAGCAGTTCTTC,CSVETEGNEQFF
TRBD2,TRBV9,-,TRBJ2-7,TGTGCCAGCAGCGTTAGCGGGAGTGTATACGAGCAGTACTTC,CASSVSGSVYEQYF
TRBD1,TRBV28,-,TRBJ2-3,TGTGCCAGCACCCCGGGGGGACAGGGGGCAAGAGATACGCAGTATTTT,CASTPGGQGARDTQYF
TRBD2,TRBV30,-,TRBJ2-7,TGTGCCTGGAGAAAGGGACTAGCGGGAGAGCAGTACTTC,CAWRKGLAGEQYF
TRBD1,TRBV27,-,TRBJ1-6,TGTGCCAGCAGACTTCGACAGGGAGGCCGTTCACCCCTCCACTTT,CASRLRQGGRSPLHF
-,TRBV11-3,-,TRBJ2-2,TGTGCCAGCAGCTTAGCTCGTGGGGCGGCTACCGGGGAGCTGTTTTTT,CASSLARGAATGELFF
-,TRBV5-1,-,TRBJ1-2,TGCGCCAGCAGCTTGAAAGATGCGCGCGAGGCCTCTAACTATGGCTACACCTTC,CASSLKDAREASNYGYTF
-,TRBV9,-,TRBJ1-4,TGTGCCAGCAGCGTACAGGGTTCTAATGAAAAACTGTTTTTT,CASSVQGSNEKLFF
TRBD2,TRBV5-1,-,TRBJ2-7,TGCGCCAGCAGCTTAGAATCGGGAGGCCCCTACGAGCAGTACTTC,CASSLESGGPYEQYF
TRBD2,TRBV28,-,TRBJ2-1,TGTGCCAGCAAACCCGGGACTAGCCCAGGTGAGCAGTTCTTC,CASKPGTSPGEQFF
TRBD2,TRBV28,-,TRBJ2-1,TGTGCCAGCAGTTTAGGACTAGCGGGACTGAACAATGAGCAGTTCTTC,CASSLGLAGLNNEQFF
-,TRBV27,-,TRBJ1-1,TGTGCCAGCAGTTTATCCACGGGACAGAACACTGAAGCTTTCTTT,CASSLSTGQNTEAFF
TRBD1,TRBV30,-,TRBJ1-1,TGTGCCTGGAGTGCAGGGGGAATGAACACTGAAGCTTTCTTT,CAWSAGGMNTEAFF
TRBD2,TRBV6-1,-,TRBJ2-1,TGTGCCAGCAGTGAACTAGCGGGAGGGCCTAATGAGCAGTTCTTC,CASSELAGGPNEQFF
-,TRBV28,-,TRBJ2-2,TGTGCCAGCAGTTTGCGGGAACCCGCTTGGGCGATTAACACCGGGGAGCTGTTTTTT,CASSLREPAWAINTGELFF
-,TRBV7-2,-,TRBJ1-5,TGTGCCAGCAGCCTTGGACAGAATAGCAATCAGCCCCAGCATTTT,CASSLGQNSNQPQHF
TRBD1,TRBV6-5,-,TRBJ1-1,TGTGCCAGCAGAACAGGGGGCGCGGGGAACACTGAAGCTTTCTTT,CASRTGGAGNTEAFF
TRBD1,TRBV6-1,-,TRBJ2-7,TGTGCCAGCAGGGGACAGGGCGACTCCTACGAGCAGTACTTC,CASRGQGDSYEQYF
TRBD1,TRBV25-1,-,TRBJ1-4,TGTGCCAGCAGTGATACCGGACAGGGGAAGTATGAAAAACTGTTTTTT,CASSDTGQGKYEKLFF
TRBD1,TRBV28,-,TRBJ2-7,TGTGCCAGCAGTGCTCCCCGGGACAGGGGGCACTACGAGCAGTACTTC,CASSAPRDRGHYEQYF
TRBD2,TRBV4-2,-,TRBJ2-1,TGTGCCAGCAGCCAAGGGTGGGGGGGTTTAGCGGGCCCGAATGAGCAGTTCTTC,CASSQGWGGLAGPNEQFF
-,TRBV4-1,-,TRBJ2-5,TGCGCCAGCAGCCAGGGAGCGGGGACCCAGTACTTC,CASSQGAGTQYF
TRBD2,TRBV6-1,once,TRBJ2-7,TGTGCCAGCAGTATCCAAGCGGGAGGGCCCTACGAGCAGTACTTC,CASSIQAGGPYEQYF
-,TRBV28,-,TRBJ1-5,TGTGCCAGCAGTTTAGCCCGGGATGAGTTCAATCAGCCCCAGCATTTT,CASSLARDEFNQPQHF
TRBD2,TRBV6-4,few,TRBJ2-3,TGTGCCAGCAGTGAATCTAGCGGGAGCTCAGATACGCAGTATTTT,CASSESSGSSDTQYF
TRBD1,TRBV28,-,TRBJ2-7,TGTGCCAGCAGAAAGAGAGGGACAGGGTCCTACGAGCAGTACTTC,CASRKRGTGSYEQYF
TRBD2,TRBV27,once,TRBJ2-1,TGTGCCAGCAAGATAGGGACGGGCGTAGCGGGAGGAGCCTACAATGAGCAGTTCTTC,CASKIGTGVAGGAYNEQFF
-,TRBV7-5,-,TRBJ1-4,TGTGCCAGAAGCTGGCGGAGAACAACTAATGAAAAACTGTTTTTT,CARSWRRTTNEKLFF
-,TRBV7-2,-,TRBJ2-2,TGTGCCAGCAGCTTAACAGTATACTCGAACACCGGGGAGCTGTTTTTT,CASSLTVYSNTGELFF
-,TRBV5-6,-,TRBJ1-1,TGTGCCAGCAGCTTCGACAGTTTTTTGGCCACTGAAGCTTTCTTT,CASSFDSFLATEAFF
TRBD2,TRBV28,-,TRBJ2-7,TGTGCCAGCAGTTTTCAGGGACGGGGGGTCGAGCAGTACTTC,CASSFQGRGVEQYF
TRBD1,TRBV5-1,-,TRBJ2-1,TGCGCCAGCAGCGCCGGACAGGGGGCAAAGAATGAGCAGTTCTTC,CASSAGQGAKNEQFF
-,TRBV6-4,once,TRBJ2-5,TGTGCCAGCAGTCCCCGGGCGGGAACGGTGGAGACCCAGTACTTC,CASSPRAGTVETQYF
TRBD1,TRBV28,-,TRBJ2-7,TGTGCCAGCAGTTCCTTCGAGACAGGGTCCTACGAGCAGTACTTC,CASSSFETGSYEQYF
TRBD1,TRBV18,-,TRBJ2-1,TGTGCCAGCTCACCGGATGCGGGACAGGGCAGCCATGAGCAGTTCTTC,CASSPDAGQGSHEQFF
TRBD2,TRBV7-9,-,TRBJ2-1,TGTGCCAGCAGCTTAGCACTAGCGGGAGTAATTAGTATGTTCTTC,CASSLALAGVISMFF
-,TRBV6-5,-,TRBJ1-1,TGTGCCAGCAGACCTAACAGGGAAGAGCAAACTGAAGCTTTCTTT,CASRPNREEQTEAFF
-,TRBV19,-,TRBJ2-1,TGTGCCAGTAGTATTGGGGGGGCAGGTTACAATGAGCAGTTCTTC,CASSIGGAGYNEQFF
-,TRBV9,-,TRBJ2-5,TGTGCCAGCAGCGAGGGGGCGGGACAAGAGACCCAGTACTTC,CASSEGAGQETQYF
-,TRBV28,-,TRBJ2-1,TGTGCCAGCAGTCCCCCGACAGTTAATGAGCAGTTCTTC,CASSPPTVNEQFF